This entry is about one T cell receptor beta chain. A second 7 to 11 cycle PCR used barcoded and J-beta primers. MiXCR was run by TCRdb on the 5' RACE reads, yielding one entry per CDR3 protein. There are some 920,000 distinct CDR3 sequences in the sample; roughly 50% occur only once, and 20% to 25% lies in the top ten. These data originate in a study of blood T cells in healthy people across ages. Trimming pared 4 bases from V and 7 bases from J, leaving 14 bases between. Germline CDR1 SGHTA, CDR2 FQGNSA. The CDR3 sequence is 15 residues long. The draw of peripheral blood yielded around 10 milliliters from each donor.

The clonotype comes from a woman in her sixties in good health. Sequencing used blood. V is TRBV7-2 and J is TRBJ1-6, with D possibly matching TRBD1 (5 bases). The CDR3 DNA reads TGTGCCAGCAGCTCGGCCGGGACGGAGAATTCACCCCTCCACTTT. Residues: CASSSAGTENSPLHF.